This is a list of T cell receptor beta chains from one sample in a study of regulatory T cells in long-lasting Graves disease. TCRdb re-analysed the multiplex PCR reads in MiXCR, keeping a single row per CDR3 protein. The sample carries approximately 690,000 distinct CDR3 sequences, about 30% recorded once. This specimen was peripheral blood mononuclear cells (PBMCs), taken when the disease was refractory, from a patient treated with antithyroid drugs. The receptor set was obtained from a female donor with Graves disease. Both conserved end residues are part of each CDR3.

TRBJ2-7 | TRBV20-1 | CSATGTSGSLKEQYF
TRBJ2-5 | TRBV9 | CASSVGGLAGETQYF
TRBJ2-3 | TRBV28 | CASSLVGQNTDTQYF
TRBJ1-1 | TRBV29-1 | CSVEGQGVAEAFF
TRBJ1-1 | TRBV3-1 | CASSQDSTDGEAFF
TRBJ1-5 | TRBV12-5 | CASGSGQGNQPQHF
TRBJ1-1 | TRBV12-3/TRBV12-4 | CASSLAWGRTGVTEAFF
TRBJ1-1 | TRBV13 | CASSVAWTGGGGTEAFF
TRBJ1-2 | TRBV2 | CASLPGQGLRGYTF
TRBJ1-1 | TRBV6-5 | CASSYSRGADTEAFF
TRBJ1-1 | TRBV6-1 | CASKLGGFVTEAFF